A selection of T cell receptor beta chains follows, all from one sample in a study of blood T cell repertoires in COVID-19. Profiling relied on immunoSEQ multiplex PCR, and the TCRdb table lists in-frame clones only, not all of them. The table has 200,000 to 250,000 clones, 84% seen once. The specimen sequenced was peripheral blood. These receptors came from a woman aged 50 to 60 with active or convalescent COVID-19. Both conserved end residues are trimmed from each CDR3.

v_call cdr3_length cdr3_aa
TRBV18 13 ASSPLGQVTTEAF
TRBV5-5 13 ASSLAWDSKNIQY
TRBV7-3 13 ASSLRQGMADTQY
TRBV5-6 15 ASRGQDQSSTNEKLF
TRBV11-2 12 ASSWSRPVSPLH
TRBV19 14 ASSIPGDGSGNTIY
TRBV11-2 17 ASSSVRDRGRGGHYGYT
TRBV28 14 ASSRQGPRSNQPQH
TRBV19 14 ASSIPVGASYNEQF
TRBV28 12 ASRKGHLSYEQY
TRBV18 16 ASSRSKQGFANTGELF
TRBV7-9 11 ASLDSGRAEQF
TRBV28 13 ASRTSGINTGELF
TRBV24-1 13 ATSPAGTGTDTQY
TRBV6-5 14 ASSYGSGQGTEKLF
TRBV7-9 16 ASSITGTGGIGANVLT
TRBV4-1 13 ASSFPGLNTGELF
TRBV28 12 ASSSIGSSYEQY
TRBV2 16 ASSAQSPTSGIDNEQF
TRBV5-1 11 ASSDQGNTEAF
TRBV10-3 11 AISGGGSNEQF
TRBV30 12 AWRLGHRIVGAF
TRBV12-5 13 ASGITTGWNTEAF